This entry features one T cell receptor (beta chain) sequence. What it binds is not known. Generated by immunoSEQ multiplex PCR, the TCRdb table keeps only in-frame clones and is missing some. This sample carries tens of thousands of clones, around 86% of them seen once, and the ten largest clones take roughly 0.79%. The CDR3 has 12 residues. V lost 4 bases to trimming and J lost 4 bases, with 9 bases between them. The germline CDR1 and CDR2 sequences are SGHRS and YFSETQ. The data belong to a study of OX40 agonist ivuxolimab in advanced cancers. General study findings and limits: Expanded peripheral T cell antigen specificity was not determined.

Sequenced here: CD4+ or CD8+ T cells sorted from blood, sampled in a trial of the OX40 agonist ivuxolimab. This receptor was obtained from an adult with an advanced solid tumor such as melanoma, head and neck, liver or kidney cancer. V gene TRBV5-1 combines with J gene TRBJ2-7, with a weak D call TRBD1 (6 bases). In DNA, the CDR3 is TGCGCCAGCAGCGAGCAGGGGTACGAGCAGTACTTC. It translates to CASSEQGYEQYF. Full variable domain (rest looked up from reference TRBV5-1 and TRBJ2-7): KAGVTQTPRYLIKTRGQQVTLSCSPISGHRSVSWYQQTPGQGLQFLFEYFSETQRNKGNFPGRFSGRQFSNSRSEMNVSTLELGDSALYLCASSEQGYEQYFGPGTRLTVT.